These T cell receptor beta chains were read from a single sample in a study of T cell responses to AZD1222 COVID-19 vaccine. Using immunoSEQ multiplex PCR, the repertoire was profiled, and TCRdb retains in-frame clones only, with some absent. Of around 100,000 clones in the sample, about 89% were seen once. Sequenced here: peripheral blood, sampled 28 days after the second dose of the MenACWY control vaccine. Every receptor here comes from an adult who received the MenACWY meningococcal vaccine as a control. Each CDR3 is given with its conserved first and last residue. The order of the fields is clone size, CDR3 length, V gene, J gene, CDR3 protein. Clone size is given for some rows only: seen once, a few or many times, or a class if the clone is expanded.

.	14	TRBV7-3	TRBJ2-1	CASSQGFPRNEQFF
once	15	TRBV19	TRBJ2-3	CASTDGGSSTDTQYF
.	16	TRBV7-2	TRBJ1-6	CASSRGQGRIQSPLHF
.	14	TRBV2	TRBJ2-1	CASRRPGDYNEQFF
.	15	TRBV3-1/TRBV3-2	TRBJ1-2	CASSQDGTGDYGYTF
.	18	TRBV28	TRBJ1-6	CASSLVRLISSYNSPLHF
.	12	TRBV28	TRBJ2-5	CASRAGQETQYF
.	18	TRBV18	TRBJ1-3	CASSPAPGQGRGGNTIYF
.	13	TRBV20-1	TRBJ1-3	CSASEGAGNTIYF
.	13	TRBV7-3	TRBJ2-3	CASGGRGTDTQYF
few	12	TRBV5-4	TRBJ2-5	CASSLGPQTQYF
few	16	TRBV3-1/TRBV3-2	TRBJ1-6	CASSQGNSPYNSPLHF
.	19	TRBV4-1	TRBJ2-7	CASSQYSLRGGTTTYEQYF
.	17	TRBV3-1/TRBV3-2	TRBJ2-7	CASSQDLHVKPTYEQYF
.	15	TRBV6-5	TRBJ2-1	CASMGGALGYNEQFF
.	11	TRBV28	TRBJ1-1	CAALGNTEAFF
once	16	TRBV18	TRBJ2-3	CASSLLAGGSTDTQYF
few	15	TRBV5-1	TRBJ1-2	CASSFDGTGDYGYTF
few	14	TRBV6-2/TRBV6-3	TRBJ1-5	CASSYRQGDQPQHF
.	12	TRBV10-2	TRBJ2-5	CASGGGGETQYF
.	13	TRBV6-5	TRBJ1-5	CASRAGTSQPQHF
.	11	TRBV25-1	TRBJ2-2	CASHPTGELFF
.	14	TRBV6-5	TRBJ2-1	CASSYSRGRNEQFF
.	15	TRBV9	TRBJ2-2	CASSPRGANTGELFF
.	13	TRBV18	TRBJ1-1	CASSSSGNTEAFF
.	16	TRBV5-5	TRBJ1-4	CASSLVGVSTNEKLFF
.	15	TRBV11-1	TRBJ1-6	CASSLATGVRSPLHF
.	18	TRBV3-1/TRBV3-2	TRBJ2-7	CASSQESRFRDLRHEQYF
once	13	TRBV7-8	TRBJ2-7	CASSLGLGYEQYF
once	16	TRBV28	TRBJ1-4	CASSFGGKSTNEKLFF
.	15	TRBV6-5	TRBJ1-5	CASRLDRSSNQPQHF
.	12	TRBV5-1	TRBJ1-2	CASRFDRDGYTF
.	16	TRBV9	TRBJ2-1	CASSVAPTVGYNEQFF
.	15	TRBV19	TRBJ2-2	CASRAGGQVTGELFF
once	15	TRBV5-1	TRBJ1-1	CASSLPGTGVTEAFF
.	13	TRBV28	TRBJ2-2	CASTPGNTGELFF
.	16	TRBV7-2	TRBJ2-7	CASSSLGGAGSYEQYF
.	15	TRBV21-1	TRBJ1-2	CASSPRRGLGYGYTF
.	13	TRBV12-3/TRBV12-4	TRBJ2-5	CASSYDRAETQYF
.	14	TRBV24-1	TRBJ2-2	CATSDRTWSGELFF
.	17	TRBV6-1	TRBJ1-5	CASSEIAGGRSNQPQHF
.	14	TRBV7-9	TRBJ2-7	CASSLGQGIYEQYF
few	17	TRBV7-9	TRBJ2-2	CASSLRPGTGGTGELFF
few	13	TRBV9	TRBJ1-5	CASSVGVSWPQHF
.	14	TRBV6-2/TRBV6-3	TRBJ1-1	CASSSPRWNTEAFF
.	14	TRBV9	TRBJ2-1	CASSGQGVLNEQFF